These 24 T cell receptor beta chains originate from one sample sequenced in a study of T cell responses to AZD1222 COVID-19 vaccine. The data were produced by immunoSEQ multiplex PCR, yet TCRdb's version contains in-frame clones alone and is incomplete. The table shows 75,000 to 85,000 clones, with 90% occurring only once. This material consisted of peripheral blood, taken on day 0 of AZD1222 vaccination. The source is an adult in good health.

CDR3 in amino acids: CASSQGGGTGELFF. Here the CDR3 DNA reads TGTGCCAGCAGCCAGGGAGGGGGAACCGGGGAGCTGTTTTTT. The chain links TRBV2 to TRBJ2-2, with D tentatively TRBD2 (7 bases). Per germline, CDR1 SNHLY and CDR2 FYNNEI. CDR3 length equals 14 residues. Trimming pared 6 bases from V and 5 bases from J, leaving 13 bases between.

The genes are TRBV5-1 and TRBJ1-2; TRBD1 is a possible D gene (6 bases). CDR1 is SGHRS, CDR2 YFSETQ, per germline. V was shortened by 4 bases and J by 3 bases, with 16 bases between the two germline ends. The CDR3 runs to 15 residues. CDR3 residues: CASSTRTAGDYGYTF. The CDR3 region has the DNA TGCGCCAGCAGCACGAGGACAGCTGGTGACTATGGCTACACCTTC. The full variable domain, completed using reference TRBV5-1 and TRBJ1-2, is KAGVTQTPRYLIKTRGQQVTLSCSPISGHRSVSWYQQTPGQGLQFLFEYFSETQRNKGNFPGRFSGRQFSNSRSEMNVSTLELGDSALYLCASSTRTAGDYGYTFGSGTRLTVV.

As DNA, the CDR3 is TGCGCCAGCAGCCAATACTCCCCCCAAGGGCCCCTTCAGGGGAGCAATCAGCCCCAGCATTTT. This gives the protein CASSQYSPQGPLQGSNQPQHF. The rearrangement joins TRBV4-1 to TRBJ1-5; D perhaps matches TRBD1 (6 bases). The germline V gene has CDR1 MGHRA and CDR2 YSYEKL. The CDR3 totals 21 residues. Trimming pared 2 bases from V and 1 base from J, leaving 27 bases between.

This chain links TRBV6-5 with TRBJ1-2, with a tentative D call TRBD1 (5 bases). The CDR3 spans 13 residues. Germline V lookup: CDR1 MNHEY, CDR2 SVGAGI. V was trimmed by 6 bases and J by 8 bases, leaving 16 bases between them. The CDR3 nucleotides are TGTGCCAGCAGCCCCAATTCGCAGGGAGGCTACACCTTC. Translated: CASSPNSQGGYTF.

The CDR3 region has the DNA TGTGCCAGCAGCTTGGCAGGGGCTAACTATGGCTACACCTTC. The encoded protein is CASSLAGANYGYTF. V usage is TRBV5-8 and J usage is TRBJ1-2; D is possibly TRBD1 (6 bases). This CDR3 is 14 amino acids long. Germline V gene sequence: CDR1 SGHTS, CDR2 YDEGEE. The V end lost 0 bases, the J end lost 0 bases, and 6 bases lay between the germline ends.

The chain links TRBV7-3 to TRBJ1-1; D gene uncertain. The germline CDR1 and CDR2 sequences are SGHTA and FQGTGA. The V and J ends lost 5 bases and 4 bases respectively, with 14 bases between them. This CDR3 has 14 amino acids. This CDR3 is CASSQIGSGTEAFF. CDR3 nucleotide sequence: TGTGCCAGCAGCCAAATAGGAAGTGGCACTGAAGCTTTCTTT.

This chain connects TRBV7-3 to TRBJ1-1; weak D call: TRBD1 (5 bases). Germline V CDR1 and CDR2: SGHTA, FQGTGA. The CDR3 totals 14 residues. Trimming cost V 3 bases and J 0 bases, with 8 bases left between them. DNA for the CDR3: TGTGCCAGCAGCTTGGGACGTCTGAACACTGAAGCTTTCTTT. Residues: CASSLGRLNTEAFF.

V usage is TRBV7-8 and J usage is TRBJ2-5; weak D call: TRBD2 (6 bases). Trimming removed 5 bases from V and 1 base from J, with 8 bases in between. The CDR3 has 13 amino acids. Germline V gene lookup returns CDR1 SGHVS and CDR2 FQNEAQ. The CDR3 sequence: CASSPGGQETQYF. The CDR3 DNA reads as TGTGCCAGCAGCCCCGGGGGCCAAGAGACCCAGTACTTC. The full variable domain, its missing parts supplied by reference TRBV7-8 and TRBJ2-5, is GAGVSQSPRYKVAKRGQDVALRCDPISGHVSLFWYQQALGQGPEFLTYFQNEAQLDKSGLPSDRFFAERPEGSVSTLKIQRTQQEDSAVYLCASSPGGQETQYFGPGTRLLVL.

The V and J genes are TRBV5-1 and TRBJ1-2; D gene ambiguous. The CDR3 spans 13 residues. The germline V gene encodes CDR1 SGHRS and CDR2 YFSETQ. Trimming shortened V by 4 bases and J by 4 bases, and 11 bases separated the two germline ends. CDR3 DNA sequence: TGCGCCAGCAGCCCTCGAGAAGCCTATGGCTACACCTTC. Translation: CASSPREAYGYTF.

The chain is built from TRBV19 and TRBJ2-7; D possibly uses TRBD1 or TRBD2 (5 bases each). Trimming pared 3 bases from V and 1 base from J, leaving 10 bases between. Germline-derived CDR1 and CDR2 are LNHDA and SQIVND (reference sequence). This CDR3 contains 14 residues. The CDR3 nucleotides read TGTGCCAGTAGTATCCGGGACGGGTCCTACGAGCAGTACTTC. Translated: CASSIRDGSYEQYF.

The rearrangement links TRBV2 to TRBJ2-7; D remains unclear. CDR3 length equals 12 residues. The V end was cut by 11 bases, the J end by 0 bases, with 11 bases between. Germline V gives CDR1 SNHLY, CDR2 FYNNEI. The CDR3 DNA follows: TGTGCCGGACGGGTGGACTCCTACGAGCAGTACTTC. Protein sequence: CAGRVDSYEQYF. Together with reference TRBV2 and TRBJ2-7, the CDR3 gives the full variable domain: EPEVTQTPSHQVTQMGQEVILRCVPISNHLYFYWYRQILGQKVEFLVSFYNNEISEKSEIFDDQFSVERPDGSNFTLKIRSTKLEDSAMYFCAGRVDSYEQYFGPGTRLTVT.

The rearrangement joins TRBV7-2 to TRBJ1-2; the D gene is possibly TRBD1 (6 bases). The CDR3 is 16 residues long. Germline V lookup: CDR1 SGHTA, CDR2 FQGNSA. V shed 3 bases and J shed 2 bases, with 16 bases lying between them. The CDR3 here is CASSFPSRGGNYGYTF. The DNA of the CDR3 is TGTGCCAGCAGCTTTCCCTCAAGGGGGGGGAACTATGGCTACACCTTC.

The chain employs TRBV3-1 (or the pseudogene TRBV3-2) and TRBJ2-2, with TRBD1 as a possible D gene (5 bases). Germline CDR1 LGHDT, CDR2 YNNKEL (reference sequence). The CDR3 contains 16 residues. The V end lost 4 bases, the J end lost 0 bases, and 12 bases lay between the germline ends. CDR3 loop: CASSPKGVTNTGELFF. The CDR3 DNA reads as TGTGCCAGCAGCCCCAAAGGGGTCACGAACACCGGGGAGCTGTTTTTT.

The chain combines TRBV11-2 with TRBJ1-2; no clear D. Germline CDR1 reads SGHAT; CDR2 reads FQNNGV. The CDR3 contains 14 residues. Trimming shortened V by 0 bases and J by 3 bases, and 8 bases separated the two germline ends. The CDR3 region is CASSLERLDYGYTF. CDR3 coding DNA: TGTGCCAGCAGCTTAGAACGGCTCGACTATGGCTACACCTTC. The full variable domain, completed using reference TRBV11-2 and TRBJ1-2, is EAGVAQSPRYKIIEKRQSVAFWCNPISGHATLYWYQQILGQGPKLLIQFQNNGVVDDSQLPKDRFSAERLKGVDSTLKIQPAKLEDSAVYLCASSLERLDYGYTFGSGTRLTVV.

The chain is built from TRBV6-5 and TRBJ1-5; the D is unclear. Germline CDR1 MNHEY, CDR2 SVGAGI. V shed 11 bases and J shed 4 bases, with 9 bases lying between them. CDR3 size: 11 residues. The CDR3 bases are TGTGCCGTCTCTCAAAATCAGCCCCAGCATTTT. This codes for CAVSQNQPQHF.

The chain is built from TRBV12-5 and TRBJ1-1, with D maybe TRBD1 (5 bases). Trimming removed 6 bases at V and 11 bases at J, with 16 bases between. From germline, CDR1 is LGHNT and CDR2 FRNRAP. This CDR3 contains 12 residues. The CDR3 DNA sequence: TGTGCTAGTGGGATGGGGGAGGGGAAGGCTTTCTTT. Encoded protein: CASGMGEGKAFF.

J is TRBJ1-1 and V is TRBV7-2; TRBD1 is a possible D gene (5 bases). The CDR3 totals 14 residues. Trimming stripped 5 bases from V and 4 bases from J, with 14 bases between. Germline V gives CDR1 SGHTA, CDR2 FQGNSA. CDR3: CASSQQVGGTEAFF. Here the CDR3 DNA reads TGTGCCAGCAGCCAGCAGGTGGGGGGCACTGAAGCTTTCTTT.

DNA for the CDR3: TGCAGCGCCGCCACCTCCAGGGACACTGAAGCTTTCTTT. Protein: CSAATSRDTEAFF. The V and J genes are TRBV29-1 and TRBJ1-1; tentatively, D is TRBD1 (5 bases). CDR1 is SQVTM and CDR2 is ANQGSEA in the germline V gene. The CDR3 sequence is 13 residues long. Between the trimmed V and J ends, which lost 7 bases and 3 bases, there was a span of 15 bases.

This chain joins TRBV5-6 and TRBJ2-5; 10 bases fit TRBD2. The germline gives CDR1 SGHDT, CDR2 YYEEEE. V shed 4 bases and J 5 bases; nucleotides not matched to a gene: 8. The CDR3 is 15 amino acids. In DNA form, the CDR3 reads TGTGCCAGCAGCCGCGTAGCGGGGGGCGTTGAGACCCAGTACTTC. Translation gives CASSRVAGGVETQYF.

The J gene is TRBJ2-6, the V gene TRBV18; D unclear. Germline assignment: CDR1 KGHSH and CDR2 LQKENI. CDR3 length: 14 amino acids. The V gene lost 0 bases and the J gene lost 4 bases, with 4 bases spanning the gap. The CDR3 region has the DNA TGTGCCAGCTCACCACCCTCCGGGGCCAACGTCCTGACTTTC. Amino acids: CASSPPSGANVLTF.

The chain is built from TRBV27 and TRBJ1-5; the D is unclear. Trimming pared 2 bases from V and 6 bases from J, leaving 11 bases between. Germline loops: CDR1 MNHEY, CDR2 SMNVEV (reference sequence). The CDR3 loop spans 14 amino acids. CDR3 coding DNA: TGTGCCAGCAGTTTAACCCTAGTCGGTCAGCCCCAGCATTTT. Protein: CASSLTLVGQPQHF.

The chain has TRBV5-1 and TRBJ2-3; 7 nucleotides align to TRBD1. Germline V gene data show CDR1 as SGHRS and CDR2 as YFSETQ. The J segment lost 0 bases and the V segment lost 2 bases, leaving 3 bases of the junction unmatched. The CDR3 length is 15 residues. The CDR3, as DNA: TGCGCCAGCAGCTTTTTGACAGGGAGCACAGATACGCAGTATTTT. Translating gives CASSFLTGSTDTQYF.

This chain's CDR3 is CAWSLRDEQFF. For the CDR3, the DNA is TGTGCCTGGAGTTTACGCGATGAGCAGTTCTTC. The rearrangement links TRBV30 to TRBJ2-1; the D is unclear. The CDR3 is 11 amino acids. Germline CDR1 is GTSNPN and CDR2 is SVGIG (reference sequence). Trimming cost V 2 bases and J 8 bases, with 7 bases left between them. Variable domain in full (rest from reference TRBV30 and TRBJ2-1): SQTIHQWPATLVQPVGSPLSLECTVEGTSNPNLYWYRQAAGRGLQLLFYSVGIGQISSEVPQNLSASRPQDRQFILSSKKLLLSDSGFYLCAWSLRDEQFFGPGTRLTVL.

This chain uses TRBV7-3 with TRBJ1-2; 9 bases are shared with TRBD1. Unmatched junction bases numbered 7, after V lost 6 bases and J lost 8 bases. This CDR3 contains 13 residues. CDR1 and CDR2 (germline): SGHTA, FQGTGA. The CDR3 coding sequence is TGTGCCAGCAGGGAGGGACAGGGAGGAGGCTACACCTTC. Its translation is CASREGQGGGYTF.